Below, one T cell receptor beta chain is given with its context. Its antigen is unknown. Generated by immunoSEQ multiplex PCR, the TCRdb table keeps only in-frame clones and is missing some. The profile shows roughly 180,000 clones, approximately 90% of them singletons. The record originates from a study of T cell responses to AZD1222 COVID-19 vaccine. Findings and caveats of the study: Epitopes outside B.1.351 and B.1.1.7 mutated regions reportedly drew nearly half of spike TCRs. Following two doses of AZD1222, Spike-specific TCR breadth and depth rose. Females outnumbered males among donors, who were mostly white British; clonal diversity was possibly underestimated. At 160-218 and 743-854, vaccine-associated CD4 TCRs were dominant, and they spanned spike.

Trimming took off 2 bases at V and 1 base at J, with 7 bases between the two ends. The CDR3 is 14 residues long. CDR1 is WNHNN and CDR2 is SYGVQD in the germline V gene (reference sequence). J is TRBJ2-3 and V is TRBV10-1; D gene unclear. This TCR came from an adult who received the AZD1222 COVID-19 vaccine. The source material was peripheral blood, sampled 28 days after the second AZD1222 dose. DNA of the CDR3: TGCGCCAGCAGTGAGAACGAGGGCACAGATACGCAGTATTTT. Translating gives CASSENEGTDTQYF.